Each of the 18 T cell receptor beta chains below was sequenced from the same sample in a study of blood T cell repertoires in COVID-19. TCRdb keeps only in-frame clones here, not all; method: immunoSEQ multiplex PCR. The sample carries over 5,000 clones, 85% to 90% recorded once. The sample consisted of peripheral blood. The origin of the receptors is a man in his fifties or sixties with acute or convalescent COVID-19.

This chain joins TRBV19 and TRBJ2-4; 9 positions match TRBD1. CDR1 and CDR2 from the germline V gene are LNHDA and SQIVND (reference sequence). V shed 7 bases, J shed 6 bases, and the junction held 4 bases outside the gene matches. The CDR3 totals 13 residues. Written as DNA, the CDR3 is TGTGCCAGTACCCCGACAGGGGGAAACATTCAGTACTTC. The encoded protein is CASTPTGGNIQYF.

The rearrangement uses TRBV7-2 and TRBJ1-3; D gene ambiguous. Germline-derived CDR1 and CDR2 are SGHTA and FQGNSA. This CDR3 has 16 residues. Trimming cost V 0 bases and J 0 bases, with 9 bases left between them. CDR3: CASSLAALNSGNTIYF. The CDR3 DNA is TGTGCCAGCAGCTTAGCTGCACTGAACTCTGGAAACACCATATATTTT.

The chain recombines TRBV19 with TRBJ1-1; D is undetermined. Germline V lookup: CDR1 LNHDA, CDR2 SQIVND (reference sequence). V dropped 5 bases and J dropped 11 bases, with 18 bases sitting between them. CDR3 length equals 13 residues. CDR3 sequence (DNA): TGTGCCAGTAGTGGGCGCGGAGGAGGGATGGCTTTCTTT. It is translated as CASSGRGGGMAFF. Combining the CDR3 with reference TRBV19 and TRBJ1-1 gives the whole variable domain DGGITQSPKYLFRKEGQNVTLSCEQNLNHDAMYWYRQDPGQGLRLIYYSQIVNDFQKGDIAEGYSVSREKKESFPLTVTSAQKNPTAFYLCASSGRGGGMAFFGQGTRLTVV.

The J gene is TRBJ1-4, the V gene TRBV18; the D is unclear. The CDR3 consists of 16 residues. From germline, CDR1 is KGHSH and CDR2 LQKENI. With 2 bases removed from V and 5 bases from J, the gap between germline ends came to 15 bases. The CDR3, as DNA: TGTGCCAGCTCACCAGAGGAGGTCGCTCAAAATGAAAAACTGTTTTTT. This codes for CASSPEEVAQNEKLFF.

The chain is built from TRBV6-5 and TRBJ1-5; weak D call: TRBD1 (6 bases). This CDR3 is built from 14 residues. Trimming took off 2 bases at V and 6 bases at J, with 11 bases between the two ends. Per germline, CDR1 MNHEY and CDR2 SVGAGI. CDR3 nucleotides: TGTGCCAGCAGTTACCGACAGGTGGGTCAGCCCCAGCATTTT. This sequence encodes CASSYRQVGQPQHF.

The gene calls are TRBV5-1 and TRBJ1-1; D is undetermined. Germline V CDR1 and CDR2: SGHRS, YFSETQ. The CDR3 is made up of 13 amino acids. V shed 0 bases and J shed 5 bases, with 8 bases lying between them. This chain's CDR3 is CASSLGEETEAFF. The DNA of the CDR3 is TGCGCCAGCAGCTTGGGAGAGGAGACTGAAGCTTTCTTT.

In nucleotides, the CDR3 is TGTGCCAGCGTGAAGGGGACTGAGGGATATAATTCACCCCTCCACTTT. Amino acid sequence: CASVKGTEGYNSPLHF. This chain joins TRBV6-6 and TRBJ1-6, with D maybe TRBD1 (5 bases). This CDR3 is 16 amino acids long. The V end lost 8 bases, the J end lost 4 bases, and 18 bases lay between the germline ends. CDR1 and CDR2 (germline): MNHNY, SVGAGI (reference sequence).

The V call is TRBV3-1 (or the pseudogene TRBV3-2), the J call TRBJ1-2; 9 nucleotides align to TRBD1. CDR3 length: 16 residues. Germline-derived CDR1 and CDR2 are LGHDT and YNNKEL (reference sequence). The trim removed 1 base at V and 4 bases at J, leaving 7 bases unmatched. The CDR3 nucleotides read TGTGCCAGCAGCCAAGCCCGGGACAGGGAACTCTATGGCTACACCTTC. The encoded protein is CASSQARDRELYGYTF.

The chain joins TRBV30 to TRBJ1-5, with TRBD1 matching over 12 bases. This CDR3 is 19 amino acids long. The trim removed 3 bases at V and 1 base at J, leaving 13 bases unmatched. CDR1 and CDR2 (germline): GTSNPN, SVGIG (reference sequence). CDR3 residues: CAWRYPGTGGAGSNQPQHF. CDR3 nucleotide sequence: TGTGCCTGGAGATACCCCGGGACAGGGGGCGCGGGAAGCAATCAGCCCCAGCATTTT.

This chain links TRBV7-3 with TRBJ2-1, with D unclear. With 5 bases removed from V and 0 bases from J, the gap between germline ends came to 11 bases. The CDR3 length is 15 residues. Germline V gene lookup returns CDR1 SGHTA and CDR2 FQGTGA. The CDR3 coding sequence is TGTGCCAGCAGCCAACACAGTACCTCCTACAATGAGCAGTTCTTC. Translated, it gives CASSQHSTSYNEQFF. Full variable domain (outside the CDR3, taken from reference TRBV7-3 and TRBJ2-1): GAGVSQTPSNKVTEKGKYVELRCDPISGHTALYWYRQSLGQGPEFLIYFQGTGAADDSGLPNDRFFAVRPEGSVSTLKIQRTERGDSAVYLCASSQHSTSYNEQFFGPGTRLTVL.

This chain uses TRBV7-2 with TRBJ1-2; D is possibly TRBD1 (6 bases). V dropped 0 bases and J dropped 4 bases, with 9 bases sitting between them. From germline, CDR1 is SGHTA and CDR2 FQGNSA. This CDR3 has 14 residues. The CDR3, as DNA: TGTGCCAGCAGCTTAGCGGGGGCAGCCTATGGCTACACCTTC. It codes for CASSLAGAAYGYTF.

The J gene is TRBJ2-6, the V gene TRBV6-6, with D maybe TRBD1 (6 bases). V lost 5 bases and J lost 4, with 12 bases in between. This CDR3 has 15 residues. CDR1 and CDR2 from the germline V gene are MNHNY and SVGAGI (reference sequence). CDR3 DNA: TGTGCCAGCAGTGGCACAGGGACAGGGGCCAACGTCCTGACTTTC. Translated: CASSGTGTGANVLTF.

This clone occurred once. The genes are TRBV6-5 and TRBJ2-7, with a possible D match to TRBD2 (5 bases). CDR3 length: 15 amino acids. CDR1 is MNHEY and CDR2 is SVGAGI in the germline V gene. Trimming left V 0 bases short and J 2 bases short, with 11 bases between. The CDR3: CASSYSAGQTYEQYF. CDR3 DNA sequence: TGTGCCAGCAGTTACTCCGCGGGTCAGACCTACGAGCAGTACTTC.

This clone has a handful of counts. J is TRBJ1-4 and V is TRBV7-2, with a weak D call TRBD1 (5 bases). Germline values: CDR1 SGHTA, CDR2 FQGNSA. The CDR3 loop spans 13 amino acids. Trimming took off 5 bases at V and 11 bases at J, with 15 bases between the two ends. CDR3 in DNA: TGTGCCAGCAGCCCGGACCCGAAGGGGAAACTGTTTTTT. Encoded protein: CASSPDPKGKLFF.

The CDR3 nucleotides are TGTGCCAGTAGACGCAGAACTGAGCAGTTCTTC. This translates into CASRRRTEQFF. The chain recombines TRBV19 with TRBJ2-1, with D unclear. CDR1 and CDR2 (germline): LNHDA, SQIVND (reference sequence). This CDR3 contains 11 residues. Between the trimmed V and J ends, which lost 6 bases and 9 bases, there was a span of 9 bases. The full variable domain, its missing parts supplied by reference TRBV19 and TRBJ2-1, is DGGITQSPKYLFRKEGQNVTLSCEQNLNHDAMYWYRQDPGQGLRLIYYSQIVNDFQKGDIAEGYSVSREKKESFPLTVTSAQKNPTAFYLCASRRRTEQFFGPGTRLTVL.

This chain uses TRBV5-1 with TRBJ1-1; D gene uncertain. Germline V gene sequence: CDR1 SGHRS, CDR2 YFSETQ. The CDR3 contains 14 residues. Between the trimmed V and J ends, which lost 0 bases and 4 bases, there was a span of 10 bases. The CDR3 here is CASSLDEGFTEAFF. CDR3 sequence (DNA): TGCGCCAGCAGCTTGGATGAGGGATTCACTGAAGCTTTCTTT.

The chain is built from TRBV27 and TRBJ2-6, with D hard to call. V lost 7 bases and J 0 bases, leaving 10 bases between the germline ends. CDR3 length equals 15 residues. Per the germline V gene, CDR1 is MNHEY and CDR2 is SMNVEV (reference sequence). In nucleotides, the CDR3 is TGTGCCAGCAAAGAGCGCCACTCTGGGGCCAACGTCCTGACTTTC. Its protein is CASKERHSGANVLTF.

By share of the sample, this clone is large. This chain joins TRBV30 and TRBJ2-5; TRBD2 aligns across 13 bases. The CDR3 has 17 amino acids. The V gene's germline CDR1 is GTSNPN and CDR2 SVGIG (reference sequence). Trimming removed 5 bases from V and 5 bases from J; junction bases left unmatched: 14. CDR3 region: CAWGGLAGDVVRETQYF. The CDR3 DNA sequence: TGTGCCTGGGGAGGACTAGCGGGAGATGTAGTCAGGGAGACCCAGTACTTC. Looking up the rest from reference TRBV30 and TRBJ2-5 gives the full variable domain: SQTIHQWPATLVQPVGSPLSLECTVEGTSNPNLYWYRQAAGRGLQLLFYSVGIGQISSEVPQNLSASRPQDRQFILSSKKLLLSDSGFYLCAWGGLAGDVVRETQYFGPGTRLLVL.